This record covers a single TCR beta chain. Germline CDR1 and CDR2: SEHNR and FQNEAQ (reference sequence). V shed 5 bases, J shed 6 bases, and the junction held 7 bases outside the gene matches. CDR3 length: 14 residues. A v3.0 immunoSEQ assay was performed at survey level. The data were produced by immunoSEQ multiplex PCR, yet TCRdb's version contains in-frame clones alone and is incomplete. Among more than 35,000 clones listed, roughly 96% were seen once. These data belong to a study of long-term antiretroviral therapy in people with HIV. Turning to the study itself: First collections came about a decade before the 2015 immediate-ART recommendation.

Every participant gave one or more pre-ART and two or more post-ART PBMC samples. The sequenced sample was unsorted PBMCs, obtained 3.7 years after starting antiretroviral therapy. The clonotype was recovered from a woman in her 50s with HIV. The chain carries TRBV7-9 and TRBJ2-7; TRBD1 agrees at 10 bases. The CDR3 DNA reads as TGTGCCAGCAGCGGCTGGACAGGGGGGGCCGAGCAGTACTTC. This codes for CASSGWTGGAEQYF. The full variable domain, with the rest looked up from reference TRBV7-9 and TRBJ2-7, is DTGVSQNPRHKITKRGQNVTFRCDPISEHNRLYWYRQTLGQGPEFLTYFQNEAQLEKSRLLSDRFSAERPKGSFSTLEIQRTEQGDSAMYLCASSGWTGGAEQYFGPGTRLTVT.